This T cell receptor (beta chain) emerged from a study of identical twins. Study-wide points: The degree of excess twin sharing was weaker in beta out-of-frame sequences. Compared with models, monozygotic twins showed more out-of-frame TCR alpha sharing. Memory repertoires lacked the insertion deficit that abundant cord blood beta clonotypes showed.

Each CDR3 protein is one row after TCRdb ran MiXCR on the 5' RACE reads. The data contain 1.5 million to 2 million distinct CDR3 sequences, about 32% of them singletons. The sample holds one count of this clonotype. Its target is unknown. The specimen sequenced was cord blood. This sequence originates from a newborn girl in good health.

The CDR3 region is CSARDPRDANYGYTF. The CDR3 DNA sequence: TGCAGTGCTAGAGATCCTCGGGACGCTAACTATGGCTACACCTTC. The rearrangement links TRBV20-1 to TRBJ1-2, with D maybe TRBD1 (5 bases). The germline V and J ends were trimmed by 0 bases and 0 bases, with 11 bases remaining between them. This CDR3 region has 15 residues. Looked up from germline, CDR1 is DFQATT and CDR2 is SNEGSKA (reference sequence).